The 13 T cell receptor beta chains below come from one sample, sequenced in a study of cytotoxic CD8 clonotypes in ibrutinib-treated CLL. Profiled with immunoSEQ multiplex PCR; TCRdb holds only in-frame clones, not every one. The table has 150,000 to 200,000 clones, about 88% seen once. Sequences were derived from PBMCs, sampled at disease progression, from a patient treated with ibrutinib. The receptors stem from a human donor with chronic lymphocytic leukemia.

This rearrangement joins TRBV29-1 to TRBJ2-5, with a weak D call TRBD1 (5 bases). This CDR3 spans 14 amino acids. CDR1 SQVTM and CDR2 ANQGSEA come from the germline V gene. Between the trimmed V and J ends, which lost 2 bases and 5 bases, there was a span of 15 bases. CDR3 DNA sequence: TGCAGCGTTGAATCAGGGTGGGCGGTGGAGACCCAGTACTTC. This translates into CSVESGWAVETQYF. Full variable domain (outside the CDR3, taken from reference TRBV29-1 and TRBJ2-5): SAVISQKPSRDICQRGTSLTIQCQVDSQVTMMFWYRQQPGQSLTLIATANQGSEATYESGFVIDKFPISRPNLTFSTLTVSNMSPEDSSIYLCSVESGWAVETQYFGPGTRLLVL.

For the CDR3, the DNA is TGTGCCAGTAGTATGTCCGGACAGGGGGCTTGGGAGCTGTTTTTT. Translating it yields CASSMSGQGAWELFF. The genes are TRBV19 and TRBJ2-2; TRBD1 matches at 11 bases. J lost 9 bases, V lost 3 bases, and 6 bases had no gene match. Per germline, CDR1 LNHDA and CDR2 SQIVND (reference sequence). This CDR3 is 15 amino acids long.

This clone was seen a single time. CDR3 sequence: CASVGLSYEQYF. CDR3 bases: TGTGCCAGCGTTGGGCTTTCCTACGAGCAGTACTTC. V and J are TRBV27 and TRBJ2-7; no reliable D call. The germline V gene encodes CDR1 MNHEY and CDR2 SMNVEV (reference sequence). This CDR3 contains 12 residues. The V end was cut by 8 bases, the J end by 1 base, with 9 bases between.

The rearrangement uses TRBV30 and TRBJ2-5; D remains unclear. CDR1 is GTSNPN and CDR2 is SVGIG in the germline V gene (reference sequence). CDR3 length: 13 amino acids. Trimming took 2 bases from V and 5 from J, leaving 12 bases between them. The CDR3 here is CAWSRQARETQYF. The CDR3 nucleotides are TGTGCCTGGAGTAGGCAGGCTCGGGAGACCCAGTACTTC.

This clone has only one observation. The chain carries TRBV6-1 and TRBJ2-1; D possibly uses TRBD1 or TRBD2 (5 bases each). The CDR3 totals 14 residues. The germline V and J ends were trimmed by 0 bases and 4 bases, with 7 bases remaining between them. The V gene's germline CDR1 is MNHNS and CDR2 SASEGT. This CDR3 reads CASSEAGPYNEQFF. As DNA, the CDR3 is TGTGCCAGCAGTGAAGCGGGACCATACAATGAGCAGTTCTTC.

The chain joins TRBV5-1 to TRBJ1-1, with D possibly matching TRBD1 (6 bases). Per the germline V gene, CDR1 is SGHRS and CDR2 is YFSETQ. Between the trimmed V and J ends, which lost 0 bases and 1 base, there was a span of 13 bases. This CDR3 region has 16 residues. CDR3 in amino acids: CASSLGMSGANTEAFF. The CDR3 bases are TGCGCCAGCAGCTTGGGAATGTCGGGGGCGAACACTGAAGCTTTCTTT.

The CDR3 DNA is TGCAGCGTTTGCCCCCAAAGAGACACAGATACGCAGTATTTT. Amino acid sequence: CSVCPQRDTDTQYF. The J gene is TRBJ2-3, the V gene TRBV29-1; D is uncertain. This CDR3 has 14 residues. V shed 5 bases and J shed 2 bases, with 14 bases lying between them. The germline V gene encodes CDR1 SQVTM and CDR2 ANQGSEA.

The rearrangement links TRBV5-1 to TRBJ2-3; 7 bases line up with TRBD2. Germline assignment: CDR1 SGHRS and CDR2 YFSETQ. The CDR3 loop spans 16 amino acids. After removal of 0 bases from V and 2 bases from J, the junction contained 6 bases not matched to a gene. The CDR3 coding sequence is TGCGCCAGCAGCTTGGCCCCGCGGGAGCACACAGATACGCAGTATTTT. Translation gives CASSLAPREHTDTQYF.

The genes are TRBV27 and TRBJ2-1; 9 positions agree with TRBD2. This CDR3 spans 16 amino acids. Per germline, CDR1 MNHEY and CDR2 SMNVEV (reference sequence). The trim removed 0 bases at V and 8 bases at J, leaving 8 bases unmatched. CDR3 DNA: TGTGCCAGCAGTTTATCTGGCGGGAGGGTTAGGGATGAGCAGTTCTTC. Translated, it gives CASSLSGGRVRDEQFF.

The chain links TRBV19 to TRBJ2-1; 11 nucleotides line up with TRBD2. The CDR3 extends over 17 amino acids. Germline CDR1 reads LNHDA; CDR2 reads SQIVND (reference sequence). Trimming at V came to 0 bases and at J to 9 bases, leaving 10 bases not matched to a gene. CDR3 nucleotides: TGTGCCAGTAGTATAGATCTATGGGCTAGCGGGAGGTTTGAGCAGTTCTTC. The encoded protein is CASSIDLWASGRFEQFF.

V and J are TRBV6-5 and TRBJ1-2; 8 nucleotides line up with TRBD1. The CDR3 has 15 amino acids. Germline V gene sequence: CDR1 MNHEY, CDR2 SVGAGI. Trimming took 5 bases from V and 8 from J; bases not matched to a gene: 13. CDR3 bases: TGTGCCAGCAGTCAGGACAGGGAGATCGGATGGGGCTACACCTTC. Protein product: CASSQDREIGWGYTF.

Points on this clone: At one of its ends the junction is not consistent with the germline gene, which may arise from a read error. The chain is built from TRBV5-1 and TRBJ2-7; D gene ambiguous. Germline loops: CDR1 SGHRS, CDR2 YFSETQ. This CDR3 spans 15 amino acids. The CDR3 DNA follows: TGTGCCAGCAGCGAAGACCCTTACAGCTCCTACGAGCAGTACTTC. Translation gives CASSEDPYSSYEQYF.

The chain employs TRBV27 and TRBJ1-3; 7 bases match TRBD1. The CDR3 runs to 19 residues. Germline loops: CDR1 MNHEY, CDR2 SMNVEV (reference sequence). V lost 4 bases, J lost 0 bases, and 15 bases stayed unmatched. CDR3 nucleotides: TGTGCCAGCAGTTCGCGGACAGGTGCCGAAGGGAGCTCTGGAAACACCATATATTTT. Protein sequence: CASSSRTGAEGSSGNTIYF.